This T cell receptor beta chain was recorded in a study of blood T cells in healthy people across ages. Study results and caveats: Estimated diversity that came from one million T cells was considered an underestimate. Unsorted PBMCs blocked a conclusive comparison of naive and antigen-experienced cells.

Then a second PCR, running roughly 7 to 11 cycles, was carried out with a sample-barcoded 5' primer and a J-beta primer mix. TCRdb analysed the 5' RACE reads with MiXCR anew, one entry per CDR3 protein. The sample consists of about 1.4 million distinct CDR3 sequences, 55% to 75% of them appearing once. The CDR3 runs to 14 residues. Germline loops: CDR1 MGHRA, CDR2 YSYEKL. The V end lost 0 bases, the J end lost 8 bases, and 13 bases lay between the germline ends. Remarks on this clonotype: The antigen remains unidentified.

Sequencing was carried out using blood. This clonotype was obtained from a man younger than 35 in good health. The chain combines TRBV4-1 with TRBJ1-2; D remains ambiguous. The CDR3, as DNA: TGCGCCAGCAGCCAAGATCAGGACTCGAGAGGCTACACCTTC. This gives the protein CASSQDQDSRGYTF.